This TCR beta chain comes out of a study of response to subunit inactivated influenza vaccine (dated by TCRdb to about 2018). For the wider study: Deep quantitative profiling of the T cell receptor repertoire was used in the study to follow responses to a trivalent subunit inactivated influenza vaccine. Summary of the overall study and its limitations: According to the authors, only a limited number of new T cells may be recruited by each seasonal influenza vaccination.

Including cysteine and phenylalanine, the CDR3 has 17 amino acids. The DNA shown is the 51-base CDR3, in frame from base 1. The germline V gene sets CDR1 to KGHDR and CDR2 to SFDVKD. From V the trimming removes 1 base and from J it removes 0 bases, while the gene matches leave 3 bases of the junction unaccounted for. This clonotype was seen more than once but under ten times. Its specific antigen is unknown. There are no base qualities to consult, and no much larger clone falls within one base. Libraries were prepared through RT-PCR. For sequencing, an Illumina HiSeq 2500 was employed. TCRdb itself trimmed the public reads at Q25 with fastp, ran MiXCR and retained productive beta chains. Every CDR3 protein is listed once, alongside the most common genes and DNA of its rows. This sample gives about 700,000 distinct CDR3 sequences in total; around 13% of them show up just once. The leading ten clones occupy 6.5% to 8% of the sample.

The chain is assembled from TRBV24-1 and TRBJ2-3; the central 10 bases match TRBD2. The sequence was collected from a man in his fifties who received an inactivated influenza vaccine. Donor details come from another sample of the same person, matched by shared clones. The sample in question was PBMCs from blood, obtained 14 to 15 days before vaccination. CDR3 region: CATSDFGAGGSTDTQYF. The DNA sequence is given as TGTGCCACCAGTGATTTTGGAGCGGGAGGGAGCACAGATACGCAGTATTTT.